This TCR beta chain emerged from a study of T cell changes during pregnancy in multiple sclerosis. The repertoire was sequenced with immunoSEQ multiplex PCR; TCRdb's copy has only in-frame clones and lacks some. Counted here are 50,000 to 60,000 clones, around 90% occurring once; the ten biggest clones make up 0.25% to 0.3%. V was clipped by 11 bases and J by 1 base; unmatched bases: 3. CDR1 is SNHLY and CDR2 is FYNNEI in the germline V gene. This CDR3 has 12 amino acids. The sample consisted of CD4+ T cells from peripheral blood mononuclear cells, taken in the second trimester of pregnancy. The sequence was collected from a female donor with multiple sclerosis, enrolled in a pregnancy study. This sequence joins TRBV2 and TRBJ1-1, with 8 positions matching TRBD1. The CDR3 sequence: CAGDRTNTEAFF. CDR3 coding DNA: TGTGCCGGGGACAGGACGAACACTGAAGCTTTCTTT.